The source of this T cell receptor beta chain is a study of CD8 T cells in ankylosing spondylitis. This clonotype appeared a few times. The antigen remains unidentified. Germline V gives CDR1 SEHNR, CDR2 FQNEAQ (reference sequence). CDR3 length equals 15 residues. The V end lost 3 bases, the J end lost 9 bases, and 18 bases lay between the germline ends. The TCR beta libraries were generated through quantitative 5'-RACE incorporating molecular barcodes. TCRdb called the 5' RACE reads again in MiXCR, with one record for every CDR3 protein. Of about 110,000 distinct CDR3 sequences in the sample, around 24% were seen once. Whole-study results and caveats: The study identified a TCR beta motif of several highly homologous variants that appeared characteristic of ankylosing spondylitis blood. Both synovial fluid and blood in reactive arthritis had previously been reported to carry some motif variants. Researchers reportedly found disease-linked clones significantly enriched in matched ankylosing spondylitis synovial fluid.

J is TRBJ2-1 and V is TRBV7-9, with D possibly TRBD1 on 7 matching bases. The source of this sequence is a male donor with ankylosing spondylitis. The sequenced sample was synovial fluid, either unsorted or a sorted T cell fraction (not recorded which). CDR3 sequence (DNA): TGTGCCAGCAGCTTGGGGCAGGGGGAGGTCGGTGAGCAGTTCTTC. It yields the protein CASSLGQGEVGEQFF.